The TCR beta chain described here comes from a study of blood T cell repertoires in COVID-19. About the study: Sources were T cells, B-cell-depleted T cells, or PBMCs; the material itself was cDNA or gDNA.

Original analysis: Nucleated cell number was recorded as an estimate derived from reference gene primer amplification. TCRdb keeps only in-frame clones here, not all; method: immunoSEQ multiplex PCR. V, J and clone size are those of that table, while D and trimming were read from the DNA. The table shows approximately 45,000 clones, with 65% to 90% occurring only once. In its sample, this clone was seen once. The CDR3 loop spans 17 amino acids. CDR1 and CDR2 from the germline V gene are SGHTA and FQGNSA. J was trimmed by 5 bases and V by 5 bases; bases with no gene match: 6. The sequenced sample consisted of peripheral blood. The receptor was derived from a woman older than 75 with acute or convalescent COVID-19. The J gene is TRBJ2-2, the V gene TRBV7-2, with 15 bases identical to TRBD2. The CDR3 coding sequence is TGTGCCAGCAGCCACCGGACTAGCGGGGGGGCGACCGGGGAGCTGTTTTTT. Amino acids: CASSHRTSGGATGELFF.